Following are 23 T cell receptor beta chains from one sample sequenced in a study of molecular identifiers for immune sequencing clone quantification. TCRdb passed the PCR reads through MiXCR, listing each CDR3 protein once. The repertoire holds some 590,000 distinct CDR3 sequences, with about 25% as singletons. The sample comprised naive CD8+ T cells from blood, with Jurkat cell RNA spiked in. Regarding subset: FACS-sorted CD8+CD4-CCR7+CD45RA+ naive T cells. These receptors were taken from a human donor in good health. Some libraries in this study had Jurkat cell RNA spiked in.

About this clonotype itself: This may be a read error: a much more frequent sequence differs by one nucleotide. The chain recombines TRBV7-9 with TRBJ2-5; unclear D gene. This CDR3 spans 16 amino acids. Germline CDR1 reads SEHNR; CDR2 reads FQNEAQ (reference sequence). The DNA for the CDR3 is TGTGCCAGCAGCTTAGAGGGCGGCAGATTCCAAGAGCCCCAGTACTTC. It encodes CASSLEGGRFQEPQYF.

CDR3 coding DNA: TGTGCCAGCAGCTTTGAGGGCGGGAGGGTGAATACGCAGTATTTT. It yields the protein CASSFEGGRVNTQYF. The genes are TRBV13 and TRBJ2-3; TRBD2 matches at 9 bases. Losses at the gene ends were 3 bases for V and 7 bases for J; bases not matched to a gene: 8. The CDR3 loop spans 15 amino acids. CDR1 and CDR2 (germline): PRHDT, FYEKMQ (reference sequence).

At least ten counts were recorded for this clonotype. The chain is built from TRBV6-7 and TRBJ2-7; 8 bases are shared with TRBD1. TRBV6-7 qualifies as an ORF whose function is uncertain. J was trimmed by 2 bases and V by 5 bases; bases with no gene match: 11. CDR3 length: 16 residues. The chain's CDR3 is CASSARTGTGAYEQYF. The CDR3 DNA reads TGTGCCAGCAGTGCCCGCACCGGGACAGGCGCCTACGAGCAGTACTTC.

Only a few counts were recorded for this clonotype. The chain carries TRBV4-3 and TRBJ1-6; no firm D call. There are 17 residues in the CDR3. The germline V gene encodes CDR1 LGHNA and CDR2 YSLEER. V lost 0 bases and J lost 0, with 9 bases in between. Here the CDR3 reads CASSQDDMSSYNSPLHF. Written as DNA, the CDR3 is TGCGCCAGCAGCCAAGACGACATGAGCTCCTATAATTCACCCCTCCACTTT.

This clonotype has more than one count but fewer than ten. The J gene is TRBJ2-1, the V gene TRBV4-3; the D gene is possibly TRBD1 (5 bases). Looked up from germline, CDR1 is LGHNA and CDR2 is YSLEER. The germline V and J ends were trimmed by 0 bases and 1 base, with 7 bases remaining between them. This CDR3 is 15 amino acids long. The CDR3 coding sequence is TGCGCCAGCAGCCAAGAGACAGTATCCTACAATGAGCAGTTCTTC. Its protein is CASSQETVSYNEQFF.

The J gene is TRBJ2-1, the V gene TRBV6-1; no clear D. V was trimmed by 3 bases and J by 7 bases, leaving 7 bases between them. Per the germline V gene, CDR1 is MNHNS and CDR2 is SASEGT. The CDR3 spans 12 residues. CDR3 loop: CASSDTRNEQFF. The CDR3 DNA is TGTGCCAGCAGTGATACAAGGAATGAGCAGTTCTTC.

The J gene is TRBJ2-7, the V gene TRBV2; D might be TRBD1 or TRBD2, each matching 5 bases. The CDR3 is 12 residues long. Germline CDR1 reads SNHLY; CDR2 reads FYNNEI. The V gene lost 6 bases and the J gene lost 1 base, with 7 bases spanning the gap. CDR3 DNA: TGTGCCAGCAGGGGGGTGTCCTACGAGCAGTACTTC. It encodes CASRGVSYEQYF.

This chain uses TRBV29-1 with TRBJ2-2, with a weak D call TRBD2 (5 bases). CDR3 size: 14 residues. Between the trimmed V and J ends, which lost 4 bases and 7 bases, there was a span of 16 bases. Germline V lookup: CDR1 SQVTM, CDR2 ANQGSEA. This CDR3 reads CSVVVSGRGGELFF. As DNA, the CDR3 is TGCAGCGTTGTCGTGTCAGGTCGGGGCGGGGAGCTGTTTTTT.

This clonotype was recorded at least ten times. The chain is built from TRBV4-3 and TRBJ1-1, with D unresolved. The germline CDR1 and CDR2 sequences are LGHNA and YSLEER. V was shortened by 0 bases and J by 8 bases, with 10 bases between the two germline ends. The CDR3 loop spans 13 amino acids. In nucleotides, the CDR3 is TGCGCCAGCAGCCAAGACGTGTCCCAAGAAGCTTTCTTT. Amino acids: CASSQDVSQEAFF.

This clonotype occurred many times. The chain recombines TRBV7-9 with TRBJ2-3, with TRBD2 identical over 8 bases. Germline CDR1 is SEHNR and CDR2 is FQNEAQ (reference sequence). V lost 4 bases, J lost 5 bases, and 11 bases stayed unmatched. This CDR3 spans 16 amino acids. CDR3 amino acids: CASSSPREGLEDTQYF. CDR3 DNA: TGTGCCAGCAGCTCCCCCCGGGAGGGATTAGAAGATACGCAGTATTTT.

Concerning this clonotype: A read error may be the cause here, since a much bigger clone is one base away. The V call is TRBV7-9, the J call TRBJ1-1; 11 bases agree with TRBD1. The CDR3 contains 14 residues. CDR1 is SEHNR and CDR2 is FQNEAQ in the germline V gene (reference sequence). CDR3 loop: CASSPPGTGGEAVF. The CDR3 nucleotides read TGTGCCAGCAGCCCACCCGGGACAGGGGGTGAAGCTGTCTTT.

In its sample, this clonotype was seen many times. The V call is TRBV10-2, the J call TRBJ1-5; 8 nucleotides match TRBD1. This CDR3 comprises 16 residues. The ends lost 3 bases at V and 2 bases at J; junction bases unmatched: 6. Germline loops: CDR1 WSHSY, CDR2 SAAADI. CDR3 sequence: CASSEMGQAGNQPQHF. In nucleotides, the CDR3 is TGCGCCAGCAGTGAAATGGGACAGGCCGGCAATCAGCCCCAGCATTTT.

This clonotype appeared many times. V gene TRBV4-3 combines with J gene TRBJ2-7, with 9 bases that match TRBD1. The ends lost 3 bases at V and 7 bases at J; junction bases unmatched: 7. The CDR3 runs 14 residues. Germline lookup yields CDR1 LGHNA and CDR2 YSLEER. CDR3 sequence: CASSHLTGGREQYF. Here the CDR3 DNA reads TGCGCCAGCAGCCACTTGACAGGGGGTAGGGAGCAGTACTTC.

This clonotype was observed at least ten times. This chain connects TRBV4-3 to TRBJ2-3; D remains unclear. The V and J ends lost 0 bases and 2 bases respectively, with 9 bases between them. CDR1 is LGHNA and CDR2 is YSLEER in the germline V gene. The CDR3 extends over 15 amino acids. The CDR3 DNA sequence: TGCGCCAGCAGCCAAGATTCCCTGACCACAGATACGCAGTATTTT. Protein product: CASSQDSLTTDTQYF.

As for this clonotype: Germline is not matched at one junction end, which may reflect a read error. The chain carries TRBV6-5 and TRBJ2-6; the match to TRBD1 covers 9 bases. In germline, CDR1 is MNHEY, CDR2 SVGAGI. This CDR3 has 21 amino acids. In DNA form, the CDR3 reads TGTGCCCGCAGTTCTCCCGGGACAGGGACATTTACAAGCTCTGGGGCCACCGTCCTGCCTTTC. Translation: CARSSPGTGTFTSSGATVLPF.

The genes are TRBV19 and TRBJ1-1, with D unclear. The length of the CDR3 is 15 residues. Per germline, CDR1 LNHDA and CDR2 SQIVND (reference sequence). V lost 3 bases, J lost 0 bases, and 11 bases lay in between. CDR3 coding DNA: TGTGCCAGTAGTATCACCGCCCCTATGAACACTGAAGCTTTCTTT. This translates into CASSITAPMNTEAFF.

Turning to this clonotype: A much larger clone differs by one base, so this may be a read error. The chain uses TRBV4-1 and TRBJ1-5; weak D call: TRBD1 (5 bases). Looked up from germline, CDR1 is MGHRA and CDR2 is YSYEKL. The CDR3 is 15 residues long. CDR3 bases: TGCGCCCGCAGCCAAGTGCCGACAGAAAATCAGCCCCAGCATTTT. As protein: CARSQVPTENQPQHF.

This clonotype was observed a handful of times. This sequence joins TRBV30 and TRBJ2-7, with 8 bases fitting TRBD1. The J segment lost 5 bases and the V segment lost 5 bases, leaving 17 bases of the junction unmatched. This CDR3 region has 16 residues. Germline V CDR1 and CDR2: GTSNPN, SVGIG (reference sequence). CDR3 DNA: TGTGCCTGGGGGGACCCATGGACAGGGCCATCGGACGAGCAGTACTTC. Residues: CAWGDPWTGPSDEQYF.

To note about this clonotype: An end of the junction differs from the germline gene, which may be a read error. The gene calls are TRBV9 and TRBJ1-2; D possibly corresponds to TRBD1 (6 bases). Germline V gene data show CDR1 as SGDLS and CDR2 as YYNGEE. This CDR3 has 12 amino acids. Here the CDR3 reads CASSGTDYSYTF. The CDR3 DNA sequence: TGTGCCAGCAGCGGGACAGACTATAGCTACACCTTC.

The chain links TRBV11-2 to TRBJ1-2; 7 nucleotides agree with TRBD1. V shed 6 bases and J 5 bases; nucleotides not matched to a gene: 6. Germline assignment: CDR1 SGHAT and CDR2 FQNNGV. The CDR3 covers 13 residues. Written as DNA, the CDR3 is TGTGCCAGCAGTACCGGGACAGATTATGGCTACACCTTC. Its protein product is CASSTGTDYGYTF.

Worth noting for this clonotype: A read error is possible here, since a much larger clone lies one base away. J is TRBJ1-1 and V is TRBV27, with D possibly TRBD1 on 5 matching bases. This CDR3 contains 14 residues. In germline, CDR1 is MNHEY, CDR2 SMNVEV (reference sequence). CDR3 loop: CASGLSRAGTEAFF. DNA of the CDR3: TGTGCCAGCGGTTTATCCAGGGCGGGCACTGAAGCTTTCTTT.

This clonotype occurred many times. This chain links TRBV2 with TRBJ1-5, with 7 bases that match TRBD1. The CDR3 length is 15 residues. V lost 8 bases to trimming and J lost 0 bases; unmatched junction nucleotides: 7. Per germline, CDR1 SNHLY and CDR2 FYNNEI. CDR3 in DNA: TGTGCCAGCCTTCGGGACAGTGTTAGCAATCAGCCCCAGCATTTT. It specifies CASLRDSVSNQPQHF. Full variable domain (remainder filled in from reference TRBV2 and TRBJ1-5): EPEVTQTPSHQVTQMGQEVILRCVPISNHLYFYWYRQILGQKVEFLVSFYNNEISEKSEIFDDQFSVERPDGSNFTLKIRSTKLEDSAMYFCASLRDSVSNQPQHFGDGTRLSIL.

This clonotype was seen at least ten times. This chain connects TRBV12-3 or TRBV12-4 to TRBJ2-7; no clear D gene. The CDR3 sequence is 13 residues long. Trimming cost V 5 bases and J 2 bases, with 10 bases left between them. CDR3 in DNA: TGTGCCAGCAGTGTACCAGGCACCTACGAGCAGTACTTC. This translates into CASSVPGTYEQYF.